The 30 T cell receptor beta chains reported below all come from one sample, sequenced in a study of T cell changes during pregnancy in multiple sclerosis. Assay used: immunoSEQ multiplex PCR; TCRdb lists only in-frame clones, some missing. The table lists about 70,000 clones, around 94% of them singletons. The source was peripheral blood, collected in the third trimester of pregnancy. The receptors stem from a female donor with multiple sclerosis, enrolled in a pregnancy study.

The chain carries TRBV4-2 and TRBJ1-5; TRBD1 matches at 9 bases. Germline trimming cut 4 bases from V and 5 bases from J; bases unmatched to any gene: 3. Germline V gene data show CDR1 as LGHNA and CDR2 as YNFKEQ. The CDR3 has 14 residues. The DNA of the CDR3 is TGTGCCAGCAGCCGGACAGGGGAAGATCAGCCCCAGCATTTT. Translation: CASSRTGEDQPQHF.

The chain recombines TRBV6-4 with TRBJ2-1; D uncertain. In germline, CDR1 is MRHNA, CDR2 SNTAGT. V dropped 3 bases and J dropped 5 bases, with 11 bases sitting between them. The CDR3 is 14 amino acids. In DNA, the CDR3 is TGTGCCAGCAGTGAAGAGACTGCGAACAATGAGCAGTTCTTC. Translating it yields CASSEETANNEQFF.

The chain has TRBV4-3 and TRBJ1-2, with D tentatively TRBD1 (6 bases). The CDR3 totals 15 residues. The V gene lost 4 bases and the J gene lost 6 bases, with 18 bases spanning the gap. The germline V gene encodes CDR1 LGHNA and CDR2 YSLEER. CDR3 DNA: TGCGCCAGCAGCCCGCAGATCAGGGGCCCAGATGGCTACACCTTC. It specifies CASSPQIRGPDGYTF.

This rearrangement joins TRBV9 to TRBJ2-3, with a tentative D call TRBD2 (6 bases). V gave up 3 bases and J gave up 2 bases, with 16 bases separating them. There are 16 residues in the CDR3. Germline V CDR1 and CDR2: SGDLS, YYNGEE. In DNA, the CDR3 is TGTGCCAGCAGCGGCAGCCGGGACTCCCCCACAGATACGCAGTATTTT. Its translation is CASSGSRDSPTDTQYF.

This clone was counted once. This chain uses TRBV5-6 with TRBJ2-6; 9 positions match TRBD1. V dropped 9 bases and J dropped 2; count of bases not matched to a gene: 3. In germline, CDR1 is SGHDT, CDR2 YYEEEE. This CDR3 is built from 14 residues. CDR3 in DNA: TGTGCCACAAGGACAGGGGCTGGGGCCAACGTCCTGACTTTC. Translation gives CATRTGAGANVLTF.

CDR3 DNA: TGCAGCGTTGTGGCCCGGGGCTACAATGAGCAGTTCTTC. This codes for CSVVARGYNEQFF. The V and J genes are TRBV29-1 and TRBJ2-1, with D possibly TRBD2 on 5 matching bases. The CDR3 runs to 13 residues. Per the germline V gene, CDR1 is SQVTM and CDR2 is ANQGSEA. The germline V and J ends were trimmed by 4 bases and 3 bases, with 10 bases remaining between them.

Concerning this clone: A read error may produce the germline difference seen at one junction end. Here the CDR3 reads CASSLALTDTQYF. In DNA form, the CDR3 reads TGTGCTAGCAGCTTAGCGTTAACAGATACGCAGTATTTT. The chain employs TRBV7-7 and TRBJ2-3, with a weak D call TRBD2 (5 bases). The germline gives CDR1 SSHAT, CDR2 FNYEAQ (reference sequence). This CDR3 contains 13 residues. Variable domain in full (rest from reference TRBV7-7 and TRBJ2-3): GAGVSQSPRYKVTKRGQDVTLRCDPISSHATLYWYQQALGQGPEFLTYFNYEAQPDKSGLPSDRFSAERPEGSISTLTIQRTEQRDSAMYRCASSLALTDTQYFGPGTRLTVL.

This clone was seen once. The chain has TRBV7-9 and TRBJ1-3, with a weak D call TRBD1 (5 bases). The germline gives CDR1 SEHNR, CDR2 FQNEAQ (reference sequence). With 5 bases removed from V and 4 bases from J, the gap between germline ends came to 12 bases. This CDR3 comprises 14 residues. CDR3 in amino acids: CASSPAGSGNTIYF. In DNA, the CDR3 is TGTGCCAGCAGCCCCGCAGGGTCCGGAAACACCATATATTTT. The full variable domain, completed using reference TRBV7-9 and TRBJ1-3, is DTGVSQNPRHKITKRGQNVTFRCDPISEHNRLYWYRQTLGQGPEFLTYFQNEAQLEKSRLLSDRFSAERPKGSFSTLEIQRTEQGDSAMYLCASSPAGSGNTIYFGEGSWLTVV.

This clone was counted between two and nine times. V usage is TRBV5-1 and J usage is TRBJ2-1, with 7 positions matching TRBD1. The CDR3 loop spans 14 amino acids. V lost 4 bases, J lost 2 bases, and 3 bases stayed unmatched. Germline V CDR1 and CDR2: SGHRS, YFSETQ. In DNA form, the CDR3 reads TGCGCCAGCAGCAAGACAGGGACCTACAATGAGCAGTTCTTC. It translates to CASSKTGTYNEQFF.

The V call is TRBV7-3, the J call TRBJ2-7, with 8 bases aligning to TRBD1. CDR3 length: 15 residues. With V trimmed by 5 bases and J by 5 bases, 11 bases remained unmatched. Germline assignment: CDR1 SGHTA and CDR2 FQGTGA. CDR3 loop: CASSVRETGANEQYF. The DNA for the CDR3 is TGTGCCAGCAGCGTTCGAGAGACAGGGGCTAACGAGCAGTACTTC.

The chain carries TRBV4-3 and TRBJ2-7, with D maybe TRBD2 (6 bases). V lost 0 bases and J lost 3, with 12 bases in between. Per the germline V gene, CDR1 is LGHNA and CDR2 is YSLEER. There are 15 residues in the CDR3. CDR3 residues: CASSQDRTKDYEQYF. Written as DNA, the CDR3 is TGCGCCAGCAGCCAAGATAGGACTAAGGACTACGAGCAGTACTTC.

J is TRBJ1-5 and V is TRBV29-1, with 9 positions matching TRBD1. V was pared by 6 bases and J by 2 bases, with 5 bases of the junction left unmatched. The CDR3 is made up of 14 amino acids. Germline V gene data show CDR1 as SQVTM and CDR2 as ANQGSEA. CDR3: CSVLTGGGNQPQHF. CDR3 bases: TGCAGCGTCCTGACAGGGGGGGGCAATCAGCCCCAGCATTTT.

This chain connects TRBV29-1 to TRBJ2-1; no definite D call. Germline CDR1 is SQVTM and CDR2 is ANQGSEA. The CDR3 spans 15 residues. Deletions cut 3 bases from V and 10 bases from J, with 22 bases between. The CDR3 DNA sequence: TGCAGCGTTGAGGTCGCTAGGTCTCTCAATCGAGAGCAGTTCTTC. This gives the protein CSVEVARSLNREQFF.

The gene calls are TRBV9 and TRBJ1-1; D uncertain. V lost 3 bases, J lost 5 bases, and 11 bases lay in between. Germline V gene sequence: CDR1 SGDLS, CDR2 YYNGEE. The CDR3 length is 13 residues. The CDR3 DNA reads as TGTGCCAGCAGCGGGACGGGAGTAACTGAAGCTTTCTTT. Encoded protein: CASSGTGVTEAFF.

V and J are TRBV29-1 and TRBJ1-2; D is perhaps TRBD1 (5 bases). The CDR3 totals 14 residues. Trimming took off 6 bases at V and 2 bases at J, with 16 bases between the two ends. Germline V CDR1 and CDR2: SQVTM, ANQGSEA. The CDR3 reads CSVPTGGGNYGYTF. CDR3 in DNA: TGCAGCGTCCCCACCGGGGGGGGGAACTATGGCTACACCTTC.

This sequence joins TRBV5-4 and TRBJ2-7, with D perhaps matching TRBD2 (6 bases). Per the germline V gene, CDR1 is SGHNT and CDR2 is YYREEE (reference sequence). Trimming removed 4 bases at V and 6 bases at J, with 11 bases between. CDR3 size: 12 residues. This CDR3 is CASSLPGLEQYF. CDR3 nucleotides: TGTGCCAGCAGCCTTCCGGGACTCGAGCAGTACTTC.

This chain links TRBV13 with TRBJ1-4; 8 positions agree with TRBD1. Germline values: CDR1 PRHDT, CDR2 FYEKMQ (reference sequence). V lost 0 bases to trimming and J lost 4 bases; unmatched junction nucleotides: 4. This CDR3 is built from 16 residues. The CDR3 loop reads CASSLGSGQGNEKLFF. CDR3 in DNA: TGTGCCAGCAGCTTAGGGTCTGGACAGGGTAATGAAAAACTGTTTTTT.

J is TRBJ1-2 and V is TRBV19; TRBD1 is a possible D gene (6 bases). CDR3 length equals 14 residues. Germline CDR1 is LNHDA and CDR2 is SQIVND (reference sequence). Trimming took off 2 bases at V and 8 bases at J, with 15 bases between the two ends. This CDR3 is CASSINRVPEGYTF. The CDR3 region has the DNA TGTGCCAGTAGTATAAACAGGGTACCTGAGGGCTACACCTTC.

V gene TRBV7-2 combines with J gene TRBJ2-1, with TRBD2 matching over 8 bases. The V gene's germline CDR1 is SGHTA and CDR2 FQGNSA. After removal of 3 bases from V and 10 bases from J, the junction contained 5 bases not matched to a gene. This CDR3 region has 13 residues. DNA of the CDR3: TGTGCCAGCAGCTTGCGGGGGGCAGGAGAGCAGTTCTTC. It is translated as CASSLRGAGEQFF.

The gene calls are TRBV11-2 and TRBJ2-7, with a weak D call TRBD1 (6 bases). Germline values: CDR1 SGHAT, CDR2 FQNNGV. Deletions cut 5 bases from V and 6 bases from J, with 23 bases between. The CDR3 runs 16 residues. The CDR3, as DNA: TGTGCCAGCAGCCCCGACAGGACTGCCCTGGGTGGCGAGCAGTACTTC. It codes for CASSPDRTALGGEQYF.

The genes are TRBV18 and TRBJ2-7, with TRBD1 as a possible D gene (6 bases). Trimming pared 2 bases from V and 1 base from J, leaving 9 bases between. Germline values: CDR1 KGHSH, CDR2 LQKENI. The CDR3 runs 14 residues. The CDR3 DNA reads as TGTGCCAGCTCACCAGGGGGCACGTCCTACGAGCAGTACTTC. Residues: CASSPGGTSYEQYF.

The chain joins TRBV9 to TRBJ2-7; a weak D match, TRBD2 (6 bases). The CDR3 extends over 17 amino acids. In germline, CDR1 is SGDLS, CDR2 YYNGEE. The V end was cut by 0 bases, the J end by 2 bases, with 18 bases between. The chain's CDR3 is CASSVAGGDWGTYEQYF. CDR3 in DNA: TGTGCCAGCAGCGTAGCTGGAGGGGATTGGGGTACCTACGAGCAGTACTTC. Full variable domain (missing parts from reference TRBV9 and TRBJ2-7): DSGVTQTPKHLITATGQRVTLRCSPRSGDLSVYWYQQSLDQGLQFLIQYYNGEERAKGNILERFSAQQFPDLHSELNLSSLELGDSALYFCASSVAGGDWGTYEQYFGPGTRLTVT.

This chain connects TRBV7-2 to TRBJ1-2; tentative D call: TRBD1 (5 bases). Trimming took off 3 bases at V and 0 bases at J, with 11 bases between the two ends. In germline, CDR1 is SGHTA, CDR2 FQGNSA. This CDR3 is built from 15 residues. The CDR3 region has the DNA TGTGCCAGCAGCTTGGGGGGGAATTCTAACTATGGCTACACCTTC. It translates to CASSLGGNSNYGYTF. Filled out from reference TRBV7-2 and TRBJ1-2, the complete variable domain reads GAGVSQSPSNKVTEKGKDVELRCDPISGHTALYWYRQSLGQGLEFLIYFQGNSAPDKSGLPSDRFSAERTGGSVSTLTIQRTQQEDSAVYLCASSLGGNSNYGYTFGSGTRLTVV.

The chain couples TRBV6-6 to TRBJ2-1; D is possibly TRBD2 (5 bases). Per the germline V gene, CDR1 is MNHNY and CDR2 is SVGAGI (reference sequence). The CDR3 consists of 13 residues. V was cut by 4 bases and J by 4 bases, with 8 bases left in between. Here the CDR3 reads CASSLDSYNEQFF. The CDR3 region has the DNA TGTGCCAGCAGTTTGGACTCATACAATGAGCAGTTCTTC.

The V call is TRBV30, the J call TRBJ1-5, with 9 bases aligning to TRBD1. The germline V gene has CDR1 GTSNPN and CDR2 SVGIG (reference sequence). V lost 1 base to trimming and J lost 9 bases; unmatched junction nucleotides: 4. This CDR3 has 13 amino acids. CDR3 residues: CAWSGDREGPQHF. The CDR3 DNA is TGTGCCTGGAGTGGGGACAGGGAGGGGCCCCAGCATTTT.

The chain employs TRBV2 and TRBJ1-2; the D is unclear. With 11 bases removed from V and 2 bases from J, the gap between germline ends came to 9 bases. This CDR3 has 11 amino acids. Germline-derived CDR1 and CDR2 are SNHLY and FYNNEI. The CDR3 nucleotides read TGTGCCTCGGAGACCAACTATGGCTACACCTTC. As protein: CASETNYGYTF.

V gene TRBV6-6 combines with J gene TRBJ1-1; D possibly corresponds to TRBD1 (5 bases). Germline V CDR1 and CDR2: MNHNY, SVGAGI (reference sequence). Trimming took off 5 bases at V and 8 bases at J, with 15 bases between the two ends. The CDR3 consists of 13 residues. The CDR3 sequence is CASSISTATEAFF. CDR3 DNA: TGTGCCAGCAGTATATCGACAGCGACCGAAGCTTTCTTT.

The gene calls are TRBV18 and TRBJ1-1, with 7 positions matching TRBD1. The CDR3 covers 16 residues. Losses at the gene ends were 3 bases for V and 1 base for J; bases not matched to a gene: 8. Germline lookup yields CDR1 KGHSH and CDR2 LQKENI. The CDR3 DNA follows: TGTGCCAGCTCACCCTTGACAGGGACCAAGAACACTGAAGCTTTCTTT. It is translated as CASSPLTGTKNTEAFF.

The genes are TRBV5-5 and TRBJ2-5; 7 nucleotides align to TRBD2. CDR1 and CDR2 from the germline V gene are SGHKS and YYEKEE (reference sequence). Germline trimming cut 4 bases from V and 7 bases from J; bases unmatched to any gene: 7. This CDR3 has 13 residues. CDR3 in amino acids: CASSLGTTGTQYF. In nucleotides, the CDR3 is TGTGCCAGCAGCCTAGGGACTACTGGGACCCAGTACTTC.

The chain links TRBV7-8 to TRBJ2-7; 10 bases align to TRBD2. Germline CDR1 is SGHVS and CDR2 is FQNEAQ. The V segment lost 5 bases and the J segment 4 bases; nucleotides outside the gene matches: 5. CDR3 length: 14 residues. For the CDR3, the DNA is TGTGCCAGCAGCCCGGGACTAGCGAGGTACGAGCAGTACTTC. It is translated as CASSPGLARYEQYF. Complete variable domain (other parts from reference TRBV7-8 and TRBJ2-7): GAGVSQSPRYKVAKRGQDVALRCDPISGHVSLFWYQQALGQGPEFLTYFQNEAQLDKSGLPSDRFFAERPEGSVSTLKIQRTQQEDSAVYLCASSPGLARYEQYFGPGTRLTVT.